These T cell receptor beta chains were read from a single sample in a study of blood T cell repertoires in COVID-19. Assay used: immunoSEQ multiplex PCR; TCRdb lists only in-frame clones, some missing. The data show roughly 230,000 clones, roughly 91% seen once. Material for sequencing was peripheral blood. Receptors originate from a man younger than 45 with COVID-19, enrolled during active disease. Both conserved end residues are part of each CDR3.

v_call	j_call	cdr3_aa
TRBV4-1	TRBJ1-3	CASSLSVSGNTIYF
TRBV29-1	TRBJ1-4	CSVGQANEKLFF
TRBV25-1	TRBJ2-3	CASSESRTVTDTQYF
TRBV10-3	TRBJ1-2	CAILPGGYGNYGYTF
TRBV30	TRBJ2-7	CAWSVAGAGAYEQYF
TRBV11-2	TRBJ2-5	CASSPGHRETQYF
TRBV12-3/TRBV12-4	TRBJ1-1	CASRAGVTTEAFF
TRBV19	TRBJ1-4	CASSILFNGGEKLFF
TRBV5-4	TRBJ2-2	CASSLPDSGTGELFF
TRBV5-1	TRBJ1-2	CASSLAETGGRVIANYGYTF
TRBV5-1	TRBJ1-2	CASSLAGDRGHRGYGYTF
TRBV27	TRBJ2-1	CASSPGTSGVNEQFF
TRBV6-4	TRBJ2-1	CASSDSNLRGSQFF
TRBV10-3	TRBJ2-5	CAISESGEGETQYF
TRBV27	TRBJ2-7	CASSLSPSYEQYF